This T cell receptor (beta chain) was observed in a study of cytomegalovirus exposure and HLA in healthy donors. As for the study in general: In a previous analysis, approximately 110 million unique TCR beta sequences were found from 150 million to 200 million T cells.

Both 60 Vbeta primers and 13 Jbeta primers went into the PCR. Libraries were prepared by immunoSEQ multiplex PCR; TCRdb keeps only in-frame clonotypes and omits some of them. The top ten clones hold 2% to 2.5% of a sample with over 150,000 clones, over 80% of them seen once. Findings and limits, study-wide: High specificity and sensitivity for cytomegalovirus status were reported for the classifier. Likely technical artifact: a cluster of highly shared sequence variants.

Only one count was recorded for this clone. The antigen is unknown. The germline V gene has CDR1 PRHDT and CDR2 FYEKMQ (reference sequence). V was clipped by 0 bases and J by 5 bases; unmatched bases: 3. This CDR3 is built from 14 residues. V usage is TRBV13 and J usage is TRBJ1-1; TRBD1 matches at 7 bases. The source is a male donor in good health and CMV-seronegative. The material sequenced was PBMCs. The CDR3 DNA reads TGTGCCAGCAGCTTAGGAGGGGGCCGAACTGAAGCTTTCTTT. Its protein is CASSLGGGRTEAFF.